This TCR beta chain was sequenced in a study of cytotoxic CD8 clonotypes in ibrutinib-treated CLL. About the research overall: Median treatment time before response sampling was over 9 months, range 6 to 36. Findings and limits, study-wide: Circulating CD8+ T-cell counts were tracked by baseline clonality, which exceeded that of age-matched healthy donors. Public clonotypes, rarely seen, contracted or held steady on treatment. Ibrutinib response saw clonality rise, and progression saw it return toward baseline.

This CDR3 has 14 amino acids. Germline CDR1 is LNHDA and CDR2 is SQIVND (reference sequence). V shed 1 base and J 4 bases; nucleotides not matched to a gene: 2. Remarks on this clone: Its antigen remains unknown.

Assay: immunoSEQ multiplex PCR; the TCRdb copy retains only in-frame clones and omits some. The repertoire holds about 92,000 clones, with more than 70% as singletons. The source was PBMCs, collected after 24 months of ibrutinib treatment. The sequence came from a human donor with chronic lymphocytic leukemia. The chain couples TRBV19 to TRBJ2-7, with 9 bases aligning to TRBD2. CDR3 region: CASSIGAGGYEQYF. The CDR3 nucleotides are TGTGCCAGTAGTATAGGAGCGGGAGGTTACGAGCAGTACTTC.